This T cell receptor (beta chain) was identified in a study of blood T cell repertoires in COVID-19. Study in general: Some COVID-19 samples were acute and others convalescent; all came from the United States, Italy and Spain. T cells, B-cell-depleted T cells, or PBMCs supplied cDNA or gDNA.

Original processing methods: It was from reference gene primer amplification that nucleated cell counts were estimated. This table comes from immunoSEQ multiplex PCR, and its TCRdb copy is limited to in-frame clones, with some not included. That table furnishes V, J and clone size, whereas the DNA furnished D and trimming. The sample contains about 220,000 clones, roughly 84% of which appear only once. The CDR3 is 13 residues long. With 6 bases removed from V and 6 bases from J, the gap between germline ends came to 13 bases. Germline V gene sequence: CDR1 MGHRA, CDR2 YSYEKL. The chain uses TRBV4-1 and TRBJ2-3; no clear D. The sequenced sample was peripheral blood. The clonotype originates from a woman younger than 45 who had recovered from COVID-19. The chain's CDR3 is CASSPGTPDTQYF. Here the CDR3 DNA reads TGCGCCAGCAGTCCCGGTACCCCCGATACGCAGTATTTT.